This TCR beta chain was sequenced in a study of OX40 agonist ivuxolimab in advanced cancers. Turning to the study itself: The study enrolled dose-escalation patients with hepatocellular carcinoma, melanoma, renal cell or head and neck cancer.

Blood draws occurred at baseline, cycle 4 day 1, and cycle 7 day 1. Assay: immunoSEQ multiplex PCR; the TCRdb copy retains only in-frame clones and omits some. The sample has approximately 42,000 clones, approximately 75% seen once. The length of the CDR3 is 16 residues. Germline lookup yields CDR1 ENHRY and CDR2 SYGVKD. J gave up 0 bases and V 6 bases, and 10 bases lay outside the gene matches. The sequenced sample was CD4+ or CD8+ T cells sorted from blood, obtained in a trial of the OX40 agonist ivuxolimab. The V call is TRBV10-3, the J call TRBJ1-1; TRBD1 matches at 7 bases. This TCR was recovered from an adult with an advanced solid tumor such as melanoma, head and neck, liver or kidney cancer. The CDR3 region is CAISDFRTGMNTEAFF. The DNA of the CDR3 is TGTGCCATCAGCGATTTCCGGACAGGTATGAACACTGAAGCTTTCTTT.